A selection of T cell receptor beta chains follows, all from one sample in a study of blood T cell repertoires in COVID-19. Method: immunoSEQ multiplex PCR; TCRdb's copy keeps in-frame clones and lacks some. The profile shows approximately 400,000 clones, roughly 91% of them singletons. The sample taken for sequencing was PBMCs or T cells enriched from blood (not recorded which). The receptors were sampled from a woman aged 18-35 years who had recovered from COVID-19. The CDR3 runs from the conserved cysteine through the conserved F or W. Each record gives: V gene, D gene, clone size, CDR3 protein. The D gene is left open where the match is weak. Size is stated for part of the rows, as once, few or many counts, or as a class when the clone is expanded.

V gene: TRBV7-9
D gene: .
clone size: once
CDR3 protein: CASSLEGEYIQYF

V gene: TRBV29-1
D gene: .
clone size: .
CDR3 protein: CSVEIRDTAYGYTF

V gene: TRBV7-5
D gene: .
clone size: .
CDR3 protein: CARSSRTGSDSNQPQHF

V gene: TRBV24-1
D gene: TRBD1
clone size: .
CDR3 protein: CATPRDRGNQPQHF

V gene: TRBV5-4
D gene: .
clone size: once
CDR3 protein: CASSLVQGFNYGYTF

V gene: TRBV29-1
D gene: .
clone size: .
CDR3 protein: CSVEELTGRETQYF

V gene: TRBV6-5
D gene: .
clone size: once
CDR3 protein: CASSYGGSDTQYF

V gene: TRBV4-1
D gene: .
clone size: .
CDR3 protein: CASSPVGLATDTQYF

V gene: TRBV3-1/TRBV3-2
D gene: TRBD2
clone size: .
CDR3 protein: CASSQGLAGGSKQFF

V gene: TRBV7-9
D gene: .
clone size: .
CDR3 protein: CASSLPLSGGPEAFF

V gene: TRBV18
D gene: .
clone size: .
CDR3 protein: CASSPGQLTEAFF